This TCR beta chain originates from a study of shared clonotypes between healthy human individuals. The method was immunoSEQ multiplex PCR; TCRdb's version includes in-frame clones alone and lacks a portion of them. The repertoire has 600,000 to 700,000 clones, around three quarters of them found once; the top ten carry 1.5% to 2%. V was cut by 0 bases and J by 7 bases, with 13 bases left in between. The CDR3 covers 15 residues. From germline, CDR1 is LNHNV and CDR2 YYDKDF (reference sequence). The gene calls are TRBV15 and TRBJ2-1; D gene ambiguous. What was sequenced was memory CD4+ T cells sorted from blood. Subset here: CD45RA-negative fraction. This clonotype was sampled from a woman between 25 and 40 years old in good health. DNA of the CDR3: TGTGCCACCAGCAGAGATAAGGGAAGTTGGAATGAGCAGTTCTTC. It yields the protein CATSRDKGSWNEQFF. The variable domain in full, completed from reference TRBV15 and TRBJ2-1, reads DAMVIQNPRYQVTQFGKPVTLSCSQTLNHNVMYWYQQKSSQAPKLLFHYYDKDFNNEADTPDNFQSRRPNTSFCFLDIRSPGLGDTAMYLCATSRDKGSWNEQFFGPGTRLTVL.